This record concerns one TCR beta chain sequence. This CDR3 region has 12 residues. The V end lost 3 bases, the J end lost 3 bases, and 6 bases lay between the germline ends. Germline assignment: CDR1 SNHLY and CDR2 FYNNEI. This sample stems from a study of T-cell memory formation after mild COVID-19. One entry per CDR3 protein, called by TCRdb with MiXCR from the 5' RACE reads. This table has 430,000 or so distinct CDR3 sequences, approximately 25% appearing once. The chain links TRBV2 to TRBJ2-7; D is ambiguous. This receptor was identified in an adult woman who had mild COVID-19 (a few samples of this study predate the infection). Cell type and time point are not known. Sequencing used PBMCs or a T cell subset sorted from them (not recorded which). In DNA form, the CDR3 reads TGTGCCAGCAGTGACGGGCTCTACGAGCAGTACTTC. It encodes CASSDGLYEQYF.